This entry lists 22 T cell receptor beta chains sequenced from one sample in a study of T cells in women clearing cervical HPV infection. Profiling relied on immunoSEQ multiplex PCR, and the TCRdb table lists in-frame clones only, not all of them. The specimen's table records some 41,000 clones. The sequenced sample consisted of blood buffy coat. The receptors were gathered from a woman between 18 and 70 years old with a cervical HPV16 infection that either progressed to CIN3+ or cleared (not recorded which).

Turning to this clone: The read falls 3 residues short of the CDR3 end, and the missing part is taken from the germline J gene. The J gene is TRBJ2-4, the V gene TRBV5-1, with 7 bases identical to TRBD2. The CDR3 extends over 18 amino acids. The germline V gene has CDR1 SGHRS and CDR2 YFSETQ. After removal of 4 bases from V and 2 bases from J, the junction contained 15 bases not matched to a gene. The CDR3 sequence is CASSPTGAGEVTKNIQYF. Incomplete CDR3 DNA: TGCGCCAGCAGCCCGACCGGTGCGGGGGAGGTGACCAAAAACATT.

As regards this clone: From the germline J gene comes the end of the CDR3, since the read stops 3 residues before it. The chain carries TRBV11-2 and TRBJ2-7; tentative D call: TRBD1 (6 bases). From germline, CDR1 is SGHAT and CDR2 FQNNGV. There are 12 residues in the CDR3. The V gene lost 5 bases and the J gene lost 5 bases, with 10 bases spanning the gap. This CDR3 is CASSRTADEQYF. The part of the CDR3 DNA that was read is TGTGCCAGCAGCCGGACAGCGGACGAG.

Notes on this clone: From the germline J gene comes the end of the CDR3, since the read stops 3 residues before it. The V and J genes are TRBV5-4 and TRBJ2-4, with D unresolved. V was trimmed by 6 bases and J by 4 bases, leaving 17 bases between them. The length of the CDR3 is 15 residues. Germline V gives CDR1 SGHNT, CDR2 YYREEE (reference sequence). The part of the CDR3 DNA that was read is TGTGCCAGCAAAGGGTGCCCGGAGTGGAAAAACATT. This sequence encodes CASKGCPEWKNI. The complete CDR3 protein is CASKGCPEWKNIQYF.

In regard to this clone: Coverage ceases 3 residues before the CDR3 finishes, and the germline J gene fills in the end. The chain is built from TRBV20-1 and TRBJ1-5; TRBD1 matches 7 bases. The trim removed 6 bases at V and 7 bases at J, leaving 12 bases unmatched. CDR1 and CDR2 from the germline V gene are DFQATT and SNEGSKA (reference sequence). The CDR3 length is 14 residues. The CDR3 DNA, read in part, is TGCAGTGCCGCCACAGGGGCAGAGGGCCAGCCC. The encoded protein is CSAATGAEGQP. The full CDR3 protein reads CSAATGAEGQPQHF.

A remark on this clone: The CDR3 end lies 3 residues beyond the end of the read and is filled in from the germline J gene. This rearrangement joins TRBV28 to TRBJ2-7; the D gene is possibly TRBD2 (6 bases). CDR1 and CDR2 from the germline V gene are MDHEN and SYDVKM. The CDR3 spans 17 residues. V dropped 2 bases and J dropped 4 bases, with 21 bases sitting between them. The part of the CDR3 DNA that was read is TGTGCCAGCAGTTTACGTCGGTTGGGGGGAGCTAATTACGAG. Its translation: CASSLRRLGGANYE. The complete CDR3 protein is CASSLRRLGGANYEQYF.

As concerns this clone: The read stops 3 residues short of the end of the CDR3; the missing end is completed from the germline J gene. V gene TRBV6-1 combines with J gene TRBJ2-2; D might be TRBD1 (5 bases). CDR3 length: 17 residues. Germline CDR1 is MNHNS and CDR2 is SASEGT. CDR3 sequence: CASSEAFPPSGANVLFF. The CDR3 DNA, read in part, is TGTGCCAGCAGTGAAGCTTTTCCCCCCTCTGGGGCCAACGTG.

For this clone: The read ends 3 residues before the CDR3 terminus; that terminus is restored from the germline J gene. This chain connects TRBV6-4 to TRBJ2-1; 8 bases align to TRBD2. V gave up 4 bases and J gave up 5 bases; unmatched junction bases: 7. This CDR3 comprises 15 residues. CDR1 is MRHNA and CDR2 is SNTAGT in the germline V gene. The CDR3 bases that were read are TGTGCCAGCAGTGTCTCCCCAGCGGGAGACAATGAG. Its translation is CASSVSPAGDNE. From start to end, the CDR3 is CASSVSPAGDNEQFF.

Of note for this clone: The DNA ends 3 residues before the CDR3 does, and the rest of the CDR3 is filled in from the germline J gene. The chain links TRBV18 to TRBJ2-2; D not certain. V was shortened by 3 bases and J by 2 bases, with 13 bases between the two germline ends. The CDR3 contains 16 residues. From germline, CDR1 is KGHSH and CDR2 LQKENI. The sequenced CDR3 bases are TGTGCCAGCTCACCGCCGGGTTTCCTTAACACCGGGGAG. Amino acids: CASSPPGFLNTGE. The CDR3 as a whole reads CASSPPGFLNTGELFF.

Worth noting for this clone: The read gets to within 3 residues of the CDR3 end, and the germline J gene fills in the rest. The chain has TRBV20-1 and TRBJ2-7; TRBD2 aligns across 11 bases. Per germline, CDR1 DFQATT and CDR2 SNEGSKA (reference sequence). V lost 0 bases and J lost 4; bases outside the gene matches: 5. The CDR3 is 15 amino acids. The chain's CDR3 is CSAREGLAEAYEQYF. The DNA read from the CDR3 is TGCAGTGCTAGAGAGGGACTAGCGGAGGCGTACGAG.

Incomplete CDR3 DNA: TGTGCCAGCTCTAAATTCCGACAGACCCCGGACAATGAC. Translating it yields CASSKFRQTPDND. The complete CDR3 protein is CASSKFRQTPDNDYTF. The rearrangement uses TRBV18 and TRBJ1-2, with TRBD1 as a possible D gene (5 bases). The read gets to within 3 residues of the CDR3 end, and the germline J gene fills in the rest. Per the germline V gene, CDR1 is KGHSH and CDR2 is LQKENI. The CDR3 runs 16 residues.

CDR3 loop: CASSLDRRQPQHF. The covered CDR3 bases are TGTGCCAGCAGCTTGGACAGGCGCCAGCCC. The rearrangement uses TRBV7-3 and TRBJ1-5; 7 bases match TRBD1. The read ends 3 residues shy of where the CDR3 ends; the end is completed using the germline J gene. The CDR3 length is 13 residues. V lost 3 bases to trimming and J lost 7 bases; unmatched junction nucleotides: 3. Germline-derived CDR1 and CDR2 are SGHTA and FQGTGA.

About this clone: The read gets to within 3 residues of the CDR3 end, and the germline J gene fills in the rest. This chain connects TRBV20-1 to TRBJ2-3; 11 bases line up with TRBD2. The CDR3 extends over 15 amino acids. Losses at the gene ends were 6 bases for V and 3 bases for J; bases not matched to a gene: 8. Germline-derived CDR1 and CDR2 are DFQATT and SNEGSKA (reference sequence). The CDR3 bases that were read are TGCAGTGCCCTACCAGGGACTAGCGGTACAGATACG. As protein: CSALPGTSGTDT. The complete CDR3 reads CSALPGTSGTDTQYF.

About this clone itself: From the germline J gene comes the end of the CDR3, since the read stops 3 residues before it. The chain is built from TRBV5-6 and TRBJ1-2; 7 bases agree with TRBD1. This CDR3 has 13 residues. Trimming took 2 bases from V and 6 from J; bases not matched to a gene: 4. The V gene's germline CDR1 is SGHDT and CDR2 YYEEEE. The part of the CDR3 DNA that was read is TGTGCCAGCAGCTTACAGGGGCCTGATGGC. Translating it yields CASSLQGPDG. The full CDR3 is CASSLQGPDGYTF.

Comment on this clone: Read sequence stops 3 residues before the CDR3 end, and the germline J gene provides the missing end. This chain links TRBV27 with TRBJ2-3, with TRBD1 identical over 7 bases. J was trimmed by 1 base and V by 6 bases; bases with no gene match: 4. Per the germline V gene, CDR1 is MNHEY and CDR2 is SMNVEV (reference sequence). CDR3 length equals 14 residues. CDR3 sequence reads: CASSYDRGTDTQYF. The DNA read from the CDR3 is TGTGCCAGCAGCTACGACAGGGGCACAGATACG.

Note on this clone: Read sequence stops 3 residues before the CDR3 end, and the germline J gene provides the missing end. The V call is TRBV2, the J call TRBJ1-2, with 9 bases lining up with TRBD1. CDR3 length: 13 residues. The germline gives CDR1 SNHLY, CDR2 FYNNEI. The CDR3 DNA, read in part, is TGTGCCAGCAGTGACAACAGGGGGCAGGGC. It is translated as CASSDNRGQG. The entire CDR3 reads CASSDNRGQGYTF.

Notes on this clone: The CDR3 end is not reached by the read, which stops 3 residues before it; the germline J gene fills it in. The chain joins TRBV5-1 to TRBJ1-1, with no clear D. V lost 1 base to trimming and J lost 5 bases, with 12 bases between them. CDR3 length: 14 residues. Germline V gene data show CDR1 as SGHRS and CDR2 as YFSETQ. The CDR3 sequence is CASSLSRSETEAFF. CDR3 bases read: TGCGCCAGCAGCTTGTCCAGGTCGGAGACTGAA.

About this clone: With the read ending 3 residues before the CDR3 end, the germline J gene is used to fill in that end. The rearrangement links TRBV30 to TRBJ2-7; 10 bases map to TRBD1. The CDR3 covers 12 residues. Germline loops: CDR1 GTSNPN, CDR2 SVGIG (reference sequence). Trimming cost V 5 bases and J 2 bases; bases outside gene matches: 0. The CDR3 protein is CAWGQGAYEQYF. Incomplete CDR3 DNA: TGTGCCTGGGGACAGGGGGCCTACGAG.

The CDR3 protein is CASSLGTGKTYEQYF. Partial CDR3 DNA: TGCGCCAGCAGCTTAGGGACAGGAAAAACCTACGAG. J is TRBJ2-7 and V is TRBV5-1, with 8 bases that match TRBD1. The read terminates 3 residues ahead of where the CDR3 ends, so the germline J gene completes it. J lost 2 bases, V lost 2 bases, and 6 bases had no gene match. The CDR3 consists of 15 residues. CDR1 SGHRS and CDR2 YFSETQ come from the germline V gene.

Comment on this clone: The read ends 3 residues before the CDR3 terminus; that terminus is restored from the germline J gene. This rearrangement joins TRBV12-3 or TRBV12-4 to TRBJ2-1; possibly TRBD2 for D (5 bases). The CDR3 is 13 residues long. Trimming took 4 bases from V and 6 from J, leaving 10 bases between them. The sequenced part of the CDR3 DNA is TGTGCCAGCAGTTATGCGGGCCCCAATGAG. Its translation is CASSYAGPNE. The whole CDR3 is CASSYAGPNEQFF.

The CDR3 region is CASGQSYEQYF. The DNA read from the CDR3 is TGTGCCTCGGGACAGAGCTACGAG. The chain recombines TRBV28 with TRBJ2-7; 7 nucleotides match TRBD1. The CDR3 is cut off 3 residues early in the read; its end comes from the germline J gene. J gave up 3 bases and V 11 bases, and 4 bases lay outside the gene matches. Germline values: CDR1 MDHEN, CDR2 SYDVKM. The CDR3 spans 11 residues.

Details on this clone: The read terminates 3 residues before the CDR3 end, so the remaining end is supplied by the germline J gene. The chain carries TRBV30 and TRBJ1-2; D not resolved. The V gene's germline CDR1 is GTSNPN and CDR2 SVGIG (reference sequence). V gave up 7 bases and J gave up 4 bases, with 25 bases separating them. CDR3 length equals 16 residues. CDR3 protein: CAYAREGRVYGYGYTF. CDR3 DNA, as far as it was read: TGTGCCTACGCAAGGGAAGGGCGGGTGTATGGCTATGGC.

The CDR3 sequence is CASSAGGSQPQHF. The part of the CDR3 DNA that was read is TGTGCCAGCAGCGCTGGGGGGAGTCAGCCC. The chain recombines TRBV5-6 with TRBJ1-5; weak D call: TRBD1 (5 bases). The missing CDR3 end, 3 residues past where the read stops, is filled in from the germline J gene. Trimming pared 4 bases from V and 6 bases from J, leaving 11 bases between. The germline V gene encodes CDR1 SGHDT and CDR2 YYEEEE. This CDR3 region has 13 residues.